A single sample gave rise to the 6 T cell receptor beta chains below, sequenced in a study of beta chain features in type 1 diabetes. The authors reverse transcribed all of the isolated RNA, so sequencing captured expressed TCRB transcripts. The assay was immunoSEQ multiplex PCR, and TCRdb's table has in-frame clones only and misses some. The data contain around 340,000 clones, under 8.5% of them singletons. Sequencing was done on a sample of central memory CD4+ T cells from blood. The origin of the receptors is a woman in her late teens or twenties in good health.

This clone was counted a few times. CDR3 residues: CASSLEAVVLNEQYF. DNA of the CDR3: TGTGCCAGCAGCTTAGAGGCAGTGGTTCTGAACGAGCAGTACTTC. The J gene is TRBJ2-7, the V gene TRBV7-2, with D unclear. Germline assignment: CDR1 SGHTA and CDR2 FQGNSA. V was cut by 1 base and J by 5 bases, with 15 bases left in between. The CDR3 length is 15 residues.

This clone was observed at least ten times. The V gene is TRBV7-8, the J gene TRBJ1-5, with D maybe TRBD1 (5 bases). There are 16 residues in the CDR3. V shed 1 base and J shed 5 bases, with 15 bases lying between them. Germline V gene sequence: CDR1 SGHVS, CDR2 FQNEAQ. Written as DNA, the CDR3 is TGTGCCAGCAGCTTAGGAGGGGACCGGGGTTATCAGCCCCAGCATTTT. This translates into CASSLGGDRGYQPQHF.

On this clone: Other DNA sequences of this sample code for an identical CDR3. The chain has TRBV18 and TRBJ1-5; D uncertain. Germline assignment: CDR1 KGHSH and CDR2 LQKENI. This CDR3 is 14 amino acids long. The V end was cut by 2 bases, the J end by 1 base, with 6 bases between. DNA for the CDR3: TGTGCCAGCTCACCAAGGGAGAGCAATCAGCCCCAGCATTTT. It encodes CASSPRESNQPQHF.

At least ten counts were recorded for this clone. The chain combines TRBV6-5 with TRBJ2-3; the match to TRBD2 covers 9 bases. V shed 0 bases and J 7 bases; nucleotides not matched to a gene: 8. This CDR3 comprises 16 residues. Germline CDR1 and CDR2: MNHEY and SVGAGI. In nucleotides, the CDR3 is TGTGCCAGCAGTTACTCAGGCGGGAGGGCCGGGAATACGCAGTATTTT. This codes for CASSYSGGRAGNTQYF.

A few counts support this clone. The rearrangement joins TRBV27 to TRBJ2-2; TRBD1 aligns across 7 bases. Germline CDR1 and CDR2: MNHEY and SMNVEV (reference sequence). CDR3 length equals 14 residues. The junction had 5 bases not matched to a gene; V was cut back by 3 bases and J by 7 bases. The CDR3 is CASSFGTAGGELFF. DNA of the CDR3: TGTGCCAGCAGTTTTGGGACAGCTGGCGGGGAGCTGTTTTTT.

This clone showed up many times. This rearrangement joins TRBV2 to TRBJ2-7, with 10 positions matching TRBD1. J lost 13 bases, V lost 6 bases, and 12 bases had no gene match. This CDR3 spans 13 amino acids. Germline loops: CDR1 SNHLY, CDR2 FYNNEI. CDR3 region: CASRTTGGEIPYF. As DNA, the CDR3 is TGTGCCAGCAGGACGACAGGGGGCGAAATTCCTTACTTC.